This T cell receptor beta chain is drawn from a study of T-cell memory formation after mild COVID-19. As for the study in general: Each donor largely had its own TCR clusters.

MiXCR, applied by TCRdb to the 5' RACE reads, yields one record per CDR3 protein. The table has 450,000 to 650,000 distinct CDR3 sequences, around 20% seen once; the top ten hold about 12%. Study outcomes and limitations: Clones that got smaller from day 15 to 85 had even CD4/CD8, while clones growing later tipped toward CD4+. Contracting CD4+ clones lay largely in CM and EM, with CD8+ ones residing in EMRA.

Trimming removed 6 bases from V and 1 base from J, with 9 bases in between. There are 13 residues in the CDR3. Germline V gives CDR1 LNHDA, CDR2 SQIVND (reference sequence). This clonotype was seen a handful of times. Its antigen remains unknown. The material sequenced was PBMCs or a T cell subset sorted from them (not recorded which). This chain joins TRBV19 and TRBJ1-1, with D uncertain. This receptor was taken from an adult woman who had mild COVID-19 (a few samples of this study predate the infection). Cell type and time point are not known. Written as DNA, the CDR3 is TGTGCCAGTAGGGGGTTAGCGAACACTGAAGCTTTCTTT. Its protein is CASRGLANTEAFF.